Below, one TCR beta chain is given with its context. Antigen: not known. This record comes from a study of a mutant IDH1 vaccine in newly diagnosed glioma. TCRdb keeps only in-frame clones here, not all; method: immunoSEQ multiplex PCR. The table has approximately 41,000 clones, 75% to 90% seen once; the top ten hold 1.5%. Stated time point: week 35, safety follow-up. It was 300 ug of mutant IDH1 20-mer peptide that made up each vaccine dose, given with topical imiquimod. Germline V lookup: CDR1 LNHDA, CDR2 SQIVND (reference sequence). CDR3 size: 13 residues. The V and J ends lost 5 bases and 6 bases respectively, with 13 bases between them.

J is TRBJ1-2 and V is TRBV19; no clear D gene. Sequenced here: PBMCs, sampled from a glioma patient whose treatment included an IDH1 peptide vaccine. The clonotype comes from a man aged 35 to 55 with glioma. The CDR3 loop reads CASSLTGEHGYTF. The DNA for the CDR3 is TGTGCCAGTAGTCTCACGGGAGAGCATGGCTACACCTTC.